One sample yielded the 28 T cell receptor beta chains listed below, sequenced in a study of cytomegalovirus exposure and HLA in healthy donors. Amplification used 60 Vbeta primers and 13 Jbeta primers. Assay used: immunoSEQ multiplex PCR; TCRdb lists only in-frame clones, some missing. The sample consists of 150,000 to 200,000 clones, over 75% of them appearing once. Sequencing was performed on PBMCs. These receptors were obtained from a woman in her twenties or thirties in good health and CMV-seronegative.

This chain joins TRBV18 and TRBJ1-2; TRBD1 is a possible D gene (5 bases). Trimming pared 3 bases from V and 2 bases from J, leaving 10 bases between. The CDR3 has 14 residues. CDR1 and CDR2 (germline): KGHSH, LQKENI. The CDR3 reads CASSPTGDNYGYTF. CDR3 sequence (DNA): TGTGCCAGCTCACCTACGGGGGACAACTATGGCTACACCTTC.

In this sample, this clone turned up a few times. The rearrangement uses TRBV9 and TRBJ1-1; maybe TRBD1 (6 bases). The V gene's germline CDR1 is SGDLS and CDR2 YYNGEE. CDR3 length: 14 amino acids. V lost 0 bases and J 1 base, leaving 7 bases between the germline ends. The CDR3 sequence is CASSVEGGNTEAFF. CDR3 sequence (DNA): TGTGCCAGCAGCGTAGAAGGGGGGAACACTGAAGCTTTCTTT. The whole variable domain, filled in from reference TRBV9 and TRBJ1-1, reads DSGVTQTPKHLITATGQRVTLRCSPRSGDLSVYWYQQSLDQGLQFLIQYYNGEERAKGNILERFSAQQFPDLHSELNLSSLELGDSALYFCASSVEGGNTEAFFGQGTRLTVV.

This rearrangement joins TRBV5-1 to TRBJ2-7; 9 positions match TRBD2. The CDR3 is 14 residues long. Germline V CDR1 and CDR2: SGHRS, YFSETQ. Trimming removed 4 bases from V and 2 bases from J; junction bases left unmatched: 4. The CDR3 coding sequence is TGCGCCAGCAGCCCGGGACTAGCCCCCTACGAGCAGTACTTC. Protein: CASSPGLAPYEQYF.

The CDR3 DNA is TGTGCCAGCAGCCCGGACAGAGCCCCGACGAATCAGCCCCAGCATTTT. Translation gives CASSPDRAPTNQPQHF. The chain recombines TRBV7-9 with TRBJ1-5; possible D gene TRBD1, 6 bases. Per the germline V gene, CDR1 is SEHNR and CDR2 is FQNEAQ (reference sequence). The CDR3 has 16 amino acids. Trimming cost V 5 bases and J 4 bases, with 18 bases left between them.

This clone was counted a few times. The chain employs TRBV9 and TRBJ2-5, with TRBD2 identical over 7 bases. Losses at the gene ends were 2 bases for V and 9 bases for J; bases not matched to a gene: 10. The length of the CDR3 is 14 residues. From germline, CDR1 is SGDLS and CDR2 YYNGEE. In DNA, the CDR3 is TGTGCCAGCAGCGTGGGAGGGCAAGAGATGCCCCAGTACTTC. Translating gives CASSVGGQEMPQYF.

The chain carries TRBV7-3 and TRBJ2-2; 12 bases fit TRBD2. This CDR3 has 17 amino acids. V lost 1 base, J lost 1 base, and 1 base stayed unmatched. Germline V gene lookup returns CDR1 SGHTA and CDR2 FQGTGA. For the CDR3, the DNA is TGTGCCAGCAGCTTAAGGGGACTAGCGGGGAACACCGGGGAGCTGTTTTTT. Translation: CASSLRGLAGNTGELFF.

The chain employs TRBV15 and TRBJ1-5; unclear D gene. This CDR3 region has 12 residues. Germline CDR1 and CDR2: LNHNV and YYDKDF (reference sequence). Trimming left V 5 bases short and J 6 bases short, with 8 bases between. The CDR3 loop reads CATSYHGQPQHF. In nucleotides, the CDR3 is TGTGCCACCAGCTATCACGGTCAGCCCCAGCATTTT. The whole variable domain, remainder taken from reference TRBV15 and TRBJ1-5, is DAMVIQNPRYQVTQFGKPVTLSCSQTLNHNVMYWYQQKSSQAPKLLFHYYDKDFNNEADTPDNFQSRRPNTSFCFLDIRSPGLGDTAMYLCATSYHGQPQHFGDGTRLSIL.

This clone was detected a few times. The CDR3 loop reads CASSVVGARNQPQHF. The CDR3 bases are TGTGCCAGCAGTGTTGTAGGAGCGCGCAATCAGCCCCAGCATTTT. The chain employs TRBV6-5 and TRBJ1-5; D uncertain. This CDR3 has 15 residues. V gave up 5 bases and J gave up 2 bases, with 13 bases separating them. From germline, CDR1 is MNHEY and CDR2 SVGAGI.

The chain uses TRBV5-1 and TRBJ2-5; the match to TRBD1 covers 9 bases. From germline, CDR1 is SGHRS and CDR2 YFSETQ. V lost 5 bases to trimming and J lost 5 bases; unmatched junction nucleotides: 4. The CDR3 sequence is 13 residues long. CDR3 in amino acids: CASRPGTGETQYF. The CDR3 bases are TGCGCCAGCAGGCCGGGGACAGGGGAGACCCAGTACTTC.

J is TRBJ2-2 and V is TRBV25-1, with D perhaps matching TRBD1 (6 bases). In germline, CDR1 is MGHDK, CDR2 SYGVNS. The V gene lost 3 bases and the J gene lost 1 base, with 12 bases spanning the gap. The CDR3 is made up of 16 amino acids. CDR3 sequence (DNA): TGTGCCAGCAGTGATATCGGGACATTGAACACCGGGGAGCTGTTTTTT. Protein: CASSDIGTLNTGELFF.

CDR3 DNA: TGTGCCAGCAGTTTCAGATACGGGGAGTATAATTCACCCCTCCACTTT. Translation: CASSFRYGEYNSPLHF. The chain is built from TRBV27 and TRBJ1-6; no definite D call. The germline V gene encodes CDR1 MNHEY and CDR2 SMNVEV (reference sequence). The CDR3 is 16 amino acids. Trimming pared 3 bases from V and 4 bases from J, leaving 13 bases between.

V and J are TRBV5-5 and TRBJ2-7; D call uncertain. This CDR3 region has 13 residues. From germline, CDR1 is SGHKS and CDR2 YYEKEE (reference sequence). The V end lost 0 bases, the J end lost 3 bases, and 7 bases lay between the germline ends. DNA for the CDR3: TGTGCCAGCAGCTTGGCCTACAGCTACGAGCAGTACTTC. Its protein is CASSLAYSYEQYF.

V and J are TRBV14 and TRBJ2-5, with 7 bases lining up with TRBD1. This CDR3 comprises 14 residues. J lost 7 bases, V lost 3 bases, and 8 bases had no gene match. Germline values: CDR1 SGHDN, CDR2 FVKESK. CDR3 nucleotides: TGTGCCAGCAGCCACCTCGGACAGGATGGGACCCAGTACTTC. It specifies CASSHLGQDGTQYF.

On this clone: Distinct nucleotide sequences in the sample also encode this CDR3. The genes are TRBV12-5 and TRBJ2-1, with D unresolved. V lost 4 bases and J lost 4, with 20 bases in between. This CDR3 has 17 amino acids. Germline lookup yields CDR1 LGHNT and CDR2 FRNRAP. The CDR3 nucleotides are TGTGCTAGTGGTTCCCCCTTTGACACGAAAAGTTACAATGAGCAGTTCTTC. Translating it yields CASGSPFDTKSYNEQFF.

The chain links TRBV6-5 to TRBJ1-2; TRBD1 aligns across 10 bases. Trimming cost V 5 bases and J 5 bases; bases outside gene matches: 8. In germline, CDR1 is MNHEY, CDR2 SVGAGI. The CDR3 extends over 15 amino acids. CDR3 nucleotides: TGTGCCAGCAGTATACACCGGGACAGGGGATATGGCTACACCTTC. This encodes CASSIHRDRGYGYTF.

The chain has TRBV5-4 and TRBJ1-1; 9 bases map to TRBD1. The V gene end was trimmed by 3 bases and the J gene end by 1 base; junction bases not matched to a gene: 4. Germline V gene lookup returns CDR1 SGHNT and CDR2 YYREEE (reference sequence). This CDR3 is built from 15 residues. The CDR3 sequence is CASSSPDRGNTEAFF. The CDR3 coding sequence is TGTGCCAGCAGCTCCCCGGACAGGGGGAACACTGAAGCTTTCTTT.

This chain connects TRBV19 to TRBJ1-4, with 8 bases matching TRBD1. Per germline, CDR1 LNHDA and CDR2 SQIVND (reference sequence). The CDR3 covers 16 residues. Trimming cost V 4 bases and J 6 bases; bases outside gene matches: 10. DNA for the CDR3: TGTGCCAGTAGTACGGGGCAGGGGGCCGGGTATGAAAAACTGTTTTTT. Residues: CASSTGQGAGYEKLFF.

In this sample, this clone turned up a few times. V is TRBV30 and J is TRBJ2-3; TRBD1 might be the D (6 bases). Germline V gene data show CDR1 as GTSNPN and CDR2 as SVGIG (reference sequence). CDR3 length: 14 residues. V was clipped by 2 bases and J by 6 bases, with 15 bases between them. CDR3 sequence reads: CAWSTGTPRDTQYF. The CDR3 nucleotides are TGTGCCTGGAGTACCGGGACACCTCGGGATACGCAGTATTTT. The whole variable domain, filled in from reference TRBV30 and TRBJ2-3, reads SQTIHQWPATLVQPVGSPLSLECTVEGTSNPNLYWYRQAAGRGLQLLFYSVGIGQISSEVPQNLSASRPQDRQFILSSKKLLLSDSGFYLCAWSTGTPRDTQYFGPGTRLTVL.

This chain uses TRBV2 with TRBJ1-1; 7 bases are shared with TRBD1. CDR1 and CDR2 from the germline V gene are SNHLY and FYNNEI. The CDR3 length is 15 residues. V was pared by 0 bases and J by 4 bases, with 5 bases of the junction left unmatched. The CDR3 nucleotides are TGTGCCAGCAGTGAAGCAGGGGGCTATTTCACTGAAGCTTTCTTT. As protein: CASSEAGGYFTEAFF.

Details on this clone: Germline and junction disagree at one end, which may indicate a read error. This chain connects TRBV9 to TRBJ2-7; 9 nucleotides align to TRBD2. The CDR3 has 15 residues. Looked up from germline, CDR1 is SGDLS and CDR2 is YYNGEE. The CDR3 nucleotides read TGTGCCAGCAGCCCCGATGTGGGGCGGGAGGGCCCCGGGGACTTC. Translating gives CASSPDVGREGPGDF.

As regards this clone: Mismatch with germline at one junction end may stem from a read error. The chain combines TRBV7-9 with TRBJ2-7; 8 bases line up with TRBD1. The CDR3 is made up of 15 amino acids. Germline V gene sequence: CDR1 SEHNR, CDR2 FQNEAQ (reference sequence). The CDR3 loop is CSSSLFGTGPSEQYF. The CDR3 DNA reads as TGTTCCAGCAGCTTATTCGGGACAGGACCTTCCGAGCAGTACTTC.

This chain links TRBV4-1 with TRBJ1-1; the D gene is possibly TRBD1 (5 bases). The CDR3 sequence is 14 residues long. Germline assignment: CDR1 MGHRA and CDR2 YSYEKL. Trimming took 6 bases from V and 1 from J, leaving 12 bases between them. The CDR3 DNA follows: TGCGCCAGCAGTCTCGCGGGGGGGAACACTGAAGCTTTCTTT. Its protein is CASSLAGGNTEAFF.

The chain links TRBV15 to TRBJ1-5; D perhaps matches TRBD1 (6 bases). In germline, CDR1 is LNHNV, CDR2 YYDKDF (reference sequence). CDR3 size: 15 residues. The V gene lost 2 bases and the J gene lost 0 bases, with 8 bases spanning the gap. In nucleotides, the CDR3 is TGTGCCACCAGCAGACAGGGACATAGCAATCAGCCCCAGCATTTT. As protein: CATSRQGHSNQPQHF.

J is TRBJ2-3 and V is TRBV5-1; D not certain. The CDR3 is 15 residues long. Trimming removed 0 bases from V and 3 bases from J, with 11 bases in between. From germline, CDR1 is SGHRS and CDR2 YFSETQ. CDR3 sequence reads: CASSLDYLDTDTQYF. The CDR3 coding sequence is TGCGCCAGCAGCTTGGACTACCTCGATACAGATACGCAGTATTTT.

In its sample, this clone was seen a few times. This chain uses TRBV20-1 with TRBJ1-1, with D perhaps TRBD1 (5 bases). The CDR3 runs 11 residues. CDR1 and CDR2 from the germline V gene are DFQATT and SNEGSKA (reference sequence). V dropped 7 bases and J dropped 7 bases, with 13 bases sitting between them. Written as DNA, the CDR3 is TGCAGTGTTCCCAGGAGGGGTGAAGCTTTCTTT. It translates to CSVPRRGEAFF.

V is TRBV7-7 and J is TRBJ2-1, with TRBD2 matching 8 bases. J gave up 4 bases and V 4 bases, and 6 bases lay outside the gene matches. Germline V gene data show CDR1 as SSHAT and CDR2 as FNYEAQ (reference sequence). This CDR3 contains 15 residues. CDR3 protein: CASSSLLAEYNEQFF. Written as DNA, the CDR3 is TGTGCCAGCAGCTCCCTACTAGCGGAATACAATGAGCAGTTCTTC.

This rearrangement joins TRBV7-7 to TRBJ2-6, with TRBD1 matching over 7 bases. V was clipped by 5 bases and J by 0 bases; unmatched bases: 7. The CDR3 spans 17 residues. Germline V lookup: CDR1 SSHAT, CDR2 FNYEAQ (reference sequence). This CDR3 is CASSDRTGPSGANVLTF. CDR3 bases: TGTGCCAGCAGCGATCGGACAGGACCCTCTGGGGCCAACGTCCTGACTTTC.

The CDR3 protein is CASSFRWGERSYEQYF. CDR3 coding DNA: TGTGCCAGCAGCTTCAGGTGGGGGGAAAGGTCCTACGAGCAGTACTTC. V is TRBV7-3 and J is TRBJ2-7; a weak D match, TRBD2 (6 bases). Germline values: CDR1 SGHTA, CDR2 FQGTGA. The CDR3 has 16 residues. Trimming cost V 3 bases and J 1 base, with 16 bases left between them.